This T cell receptor beta chain emerged from a study of CD8 T cells in ankylosing spondylitis. The study's findings and limits: Made up of about eight highly homologous variants, a TCR beta motif appeared characteristic of ankylosing spondylitis blood.

CDR1 is SGHRS, CDR2 YFSETQ, per germline. CDR3 length equals 12 residues. V gave up 4 bases and J gave up 4 bases, with 8 bases separating them. MiXCR, applied by TCRdb to the 5' RACE reads, yields one record per CDR3 protein. Of 390,000 or so distinct CDR3 sequences listed, under 25% are singletons. This clonotype was observed a handful of times. Its antigen is not known. The chain joins TRBV5-1 to TRBJ2-5; D gene ambiguous. The sequenced material came from blood, either unsorted or a sorted T cell fraction (not recorded which). This TCR came from a male donor with ankylosing spondylitis. The CDR3 sequence: CASSISRETQYF. The CDR3 DNA is TGCGCCAGCAGCATTAGTCGAGAGACCCAGTACTTC.